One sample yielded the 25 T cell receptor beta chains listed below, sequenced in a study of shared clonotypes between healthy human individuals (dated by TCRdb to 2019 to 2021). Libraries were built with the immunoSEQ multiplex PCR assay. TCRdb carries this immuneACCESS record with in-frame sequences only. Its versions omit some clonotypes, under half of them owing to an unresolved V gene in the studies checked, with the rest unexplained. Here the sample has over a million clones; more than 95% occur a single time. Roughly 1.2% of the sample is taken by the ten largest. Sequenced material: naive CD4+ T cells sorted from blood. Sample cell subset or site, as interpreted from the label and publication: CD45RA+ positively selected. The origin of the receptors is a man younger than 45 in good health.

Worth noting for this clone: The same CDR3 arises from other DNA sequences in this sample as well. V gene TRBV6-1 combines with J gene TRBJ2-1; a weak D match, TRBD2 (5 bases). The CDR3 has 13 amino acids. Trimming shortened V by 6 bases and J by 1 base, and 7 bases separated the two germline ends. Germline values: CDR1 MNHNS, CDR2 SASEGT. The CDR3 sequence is CASSRGSYNEQFF. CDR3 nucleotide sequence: TGTGCCAGCAGCCGGGGATCCTACAATGAGCAGTTCTTC.

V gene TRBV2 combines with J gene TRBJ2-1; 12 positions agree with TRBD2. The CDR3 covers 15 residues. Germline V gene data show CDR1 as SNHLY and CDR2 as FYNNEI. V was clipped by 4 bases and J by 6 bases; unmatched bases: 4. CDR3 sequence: CASSAGLAGINEQFF. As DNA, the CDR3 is TGTGCCAGCAGTGCAGGACTAGCGGGAATCAATGAGCAGTTCTTC. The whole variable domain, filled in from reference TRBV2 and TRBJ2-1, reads EPEVTQTPSHQVTQMGQEVILRCVPISNHLYFYWYRQILGQKVEFLVSFYNNEISEKSEIFDDQFSVERPDGSNFTLKIRSTKLEDSAMYFCASSAGLAGINEQFFGPGTRLTVL.

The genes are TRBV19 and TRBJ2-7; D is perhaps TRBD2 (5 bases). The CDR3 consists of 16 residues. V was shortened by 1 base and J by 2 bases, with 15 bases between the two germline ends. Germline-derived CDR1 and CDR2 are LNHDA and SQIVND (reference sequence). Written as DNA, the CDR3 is TGTGCCAGTAGTATAGCAGCGGCAACGAGGGCCTACGAGCAGTACTTC. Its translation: CASSIAAATRAYEQYF.

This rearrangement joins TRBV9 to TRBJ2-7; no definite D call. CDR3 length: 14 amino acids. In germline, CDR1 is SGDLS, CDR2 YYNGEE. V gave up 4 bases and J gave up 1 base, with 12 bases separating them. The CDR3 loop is CASSPAVGSYEQYF. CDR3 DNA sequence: TGTGCCAGCAGCCCCGCGGTGGGTTCCTACGAGCAGTACTTC.

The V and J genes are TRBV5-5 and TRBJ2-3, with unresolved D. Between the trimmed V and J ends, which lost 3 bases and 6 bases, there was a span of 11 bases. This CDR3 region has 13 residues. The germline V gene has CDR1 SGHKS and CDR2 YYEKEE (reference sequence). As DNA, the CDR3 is TGTGCCAGCAGCTCAAGCGTAAGGGATACGCAGTATTTT. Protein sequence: CASSSSVRDTQYF.

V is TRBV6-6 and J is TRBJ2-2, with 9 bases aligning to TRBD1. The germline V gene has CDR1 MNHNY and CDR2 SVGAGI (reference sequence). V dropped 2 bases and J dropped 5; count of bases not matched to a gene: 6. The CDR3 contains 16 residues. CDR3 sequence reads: CASSYPGQGRTGELFF. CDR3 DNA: TGTGCCAGCAGTTACCCGGGACAGGGAAGGACCGGGGAGCTGTTTTTT.

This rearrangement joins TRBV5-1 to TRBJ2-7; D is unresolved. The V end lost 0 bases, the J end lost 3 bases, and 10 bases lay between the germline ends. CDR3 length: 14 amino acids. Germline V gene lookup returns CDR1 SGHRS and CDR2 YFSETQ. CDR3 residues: CASSLVSVSYEQYF. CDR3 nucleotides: TGCGCCAGCAGCTTGGTATCGGTAAGCTACGAGCAGTACTTC.

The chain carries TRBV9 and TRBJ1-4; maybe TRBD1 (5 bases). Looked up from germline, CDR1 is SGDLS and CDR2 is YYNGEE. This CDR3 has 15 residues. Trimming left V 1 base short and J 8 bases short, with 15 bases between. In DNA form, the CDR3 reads TGTGCCAGCAGCGTAAAACCCACAGGTGGGGAAAAACTGTTTTTT. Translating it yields CASSVKPTGGEKLFF.

CDR3 residues: CASSDSMAPVGNQPQHF. The CDR3 DNA reads TGTGCCAGCAGTGACTCGATGGCGCCCGTTGGCAATCAGCCCCAGCATTTT. The genes are TRBV6-4 and TRBJ1-5; D is unclear. The CDR3 spans 17 residues. CDR1 MRHNA and CDR2 SNTAGT come from the germline V gene. Trimming pared 0 bases from V and 2 bases from J, leaving 14 bases between.

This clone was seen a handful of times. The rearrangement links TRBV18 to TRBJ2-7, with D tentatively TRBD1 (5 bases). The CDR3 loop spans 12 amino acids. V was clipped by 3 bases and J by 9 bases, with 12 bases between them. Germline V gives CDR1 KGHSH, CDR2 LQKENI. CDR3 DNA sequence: TGTGCCAGCTCACCTCTTCCAGGGTTGCAGTACTTC. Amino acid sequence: CASSPLPGLQYF. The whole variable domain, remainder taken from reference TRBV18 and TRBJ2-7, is NAGVMQNPRHLVRRRGQEARLRCSPMKGHSHVYWYRQLPEEGLKFMVYLQKENIIDESGMPKERFSAEFPKEGPSILRIQQVVRGDSAAYFCASSPLPGLQYFGPGTRLTVT.

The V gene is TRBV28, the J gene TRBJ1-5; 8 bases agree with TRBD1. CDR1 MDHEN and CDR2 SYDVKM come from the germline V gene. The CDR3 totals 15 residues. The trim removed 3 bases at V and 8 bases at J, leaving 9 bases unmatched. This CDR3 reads CASSLGPPGGKPQHF. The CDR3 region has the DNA TGTGCCAGCAGTTTGGGCCCGCCAGGGGGCAAGCCCCAGCATTTT.

The CDR3 reads CASSFAGGPGTGELFF. The CDR3 region has the DNA TGTGCCAGCAGCTTCGCGGGAGGGCCGGGTACCGGGGAGCTGTTTTTT. This chain links TRBV7-9 with TRBJ2-2; 9 bases match TRBD2. V trimming: 3 bases; J trimming: 5 bases; junction bases outside the gene matches: 7. Germline V gene sequence: CDR1 SEHNR, CDR2 FQNEAQ (reference sequence). There are 16 residues in the CDR3.

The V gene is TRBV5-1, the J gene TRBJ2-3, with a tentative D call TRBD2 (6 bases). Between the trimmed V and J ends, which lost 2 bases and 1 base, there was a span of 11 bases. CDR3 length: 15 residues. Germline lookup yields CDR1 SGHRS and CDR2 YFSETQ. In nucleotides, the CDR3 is TGCGCCAGCAGCTTTGGGCCTAGCGGCACAGATACGCAGTATTTT. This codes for CASSFGPSGTDTQYF.

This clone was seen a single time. CDR3 loop: CASSYSWELSYNEQFF. The CDR3 DNA reads TGTGCCAGCAGTTACTCGTGGGAGCTGTCCTACAATGAGCAGTTCTTC. The chain employs TRBV6-5 and TRBJ2-1, with D tentatively TRBD2 (5 bases). This CDR3 has 16 residues. The germline CDR1 and CDR2 sequences are MNHEY and SVGAGI. Deletions cut 0 bases from V and 1 base from J, with 10 bases between.

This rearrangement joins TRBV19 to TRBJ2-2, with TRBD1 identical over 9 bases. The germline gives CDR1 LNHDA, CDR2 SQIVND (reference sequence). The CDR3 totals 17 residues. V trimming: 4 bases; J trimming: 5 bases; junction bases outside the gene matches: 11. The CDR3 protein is CASSTLGTGPRTGELFF. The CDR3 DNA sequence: TGTGCCAGTAGTACACTTGGGACAGGGCCGAGGACCGGGGAGCTGTTTTTT.

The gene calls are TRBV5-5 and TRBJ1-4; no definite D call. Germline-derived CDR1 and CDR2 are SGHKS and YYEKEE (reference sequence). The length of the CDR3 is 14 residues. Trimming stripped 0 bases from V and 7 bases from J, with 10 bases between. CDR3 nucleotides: TGTGCCAGCAGCTTGGATAGGGTAGTTGAAAAACTGTTTTTT. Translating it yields CASSLDRVVEKLFF.

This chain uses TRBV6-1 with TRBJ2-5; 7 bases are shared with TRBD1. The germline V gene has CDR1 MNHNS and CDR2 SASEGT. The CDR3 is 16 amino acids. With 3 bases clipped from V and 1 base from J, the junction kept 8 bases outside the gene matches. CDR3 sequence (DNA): TGTGCCAGCAGTGACCCATTGGGACAGCTCCAAGAGACCCAGTACTTC. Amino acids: CASSDPLGQLQETQYF.

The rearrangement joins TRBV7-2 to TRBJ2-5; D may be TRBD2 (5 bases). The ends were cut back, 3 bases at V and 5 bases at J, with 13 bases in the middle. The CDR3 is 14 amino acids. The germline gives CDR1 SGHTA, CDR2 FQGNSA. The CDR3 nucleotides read TGTGCCAGCAGCTTTCTGGGAGAGTGGGAGACCCAGTACTTC. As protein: CASSFLGEWETQYF.

Here the CDR3 DNA reads TGTGCCAGCAGCTTGGTATCTAGCGGGAGCCACGCTGGAGATACGCAGTATTTT. Protein sequence: CASSLVSSGSHAGDTQYF. V and J are TRBV11-3 and TRBJ2-3; TRBD2 aligns across 10 bases. Trimming cost V 3 bases and J 5 bases; bases outside gene matches: 14. Germline V gene lookup returns CDR1 SGHNT and CDR2 YENEEA. CDR3 size: 18 residues. The full variable domain, with the rest looked up from reference TRBV11-3 and TRBJ2-3, is EAGVVQSPRYKIIEKKQPVAFWCNPISGHNTLYWYLQNLGQGPELLIRYENEEAVDDSQLPKDRFSAERLKGVDSTLKIQPAELGDSAVYLCASSLVSSGSHAGDTQYFGPGTRLTVL.

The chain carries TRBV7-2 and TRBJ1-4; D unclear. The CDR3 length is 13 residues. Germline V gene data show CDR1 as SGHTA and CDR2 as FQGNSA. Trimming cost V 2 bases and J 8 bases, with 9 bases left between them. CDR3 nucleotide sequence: TGTGCCAGCAGCTTAAGAAGAGAAGAAAAACTGTTTTTT. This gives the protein CASSLRREEKLFF.

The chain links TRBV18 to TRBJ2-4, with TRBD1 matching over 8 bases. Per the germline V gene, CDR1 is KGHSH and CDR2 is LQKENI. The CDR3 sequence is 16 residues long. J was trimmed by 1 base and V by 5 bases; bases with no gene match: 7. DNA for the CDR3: TGTGCCAGCTCAGATCAGGGGGCTTGGGCCAAAAACATTCAGTACTTC. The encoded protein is CASSDQGAWAKNIQYF.

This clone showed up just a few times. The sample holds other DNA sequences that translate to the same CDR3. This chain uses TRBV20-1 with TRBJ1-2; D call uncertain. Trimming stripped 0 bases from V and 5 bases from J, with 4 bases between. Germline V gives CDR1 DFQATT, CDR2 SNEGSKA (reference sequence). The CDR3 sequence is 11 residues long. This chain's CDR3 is CSARDSYGYTF. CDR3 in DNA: TGCAGTGCTAGAGATTCGTATGGCTACACCTTC.

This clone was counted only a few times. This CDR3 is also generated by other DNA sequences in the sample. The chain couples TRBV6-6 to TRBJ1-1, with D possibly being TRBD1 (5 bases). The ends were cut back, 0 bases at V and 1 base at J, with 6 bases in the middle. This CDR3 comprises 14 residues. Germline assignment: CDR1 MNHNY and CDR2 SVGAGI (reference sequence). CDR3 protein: CASSYSGANTEAFF. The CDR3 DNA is TGTGCCAGCAGTTACTCTGGGGCGAACACTGAAGCTTTCTTT.

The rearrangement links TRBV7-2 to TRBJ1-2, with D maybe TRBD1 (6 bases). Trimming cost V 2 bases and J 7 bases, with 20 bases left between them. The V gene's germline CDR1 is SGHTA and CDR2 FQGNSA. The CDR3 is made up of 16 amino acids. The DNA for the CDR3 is TGTGCCAGCAGCTTAATAAGGACAGTGAGCTTCGTTGGCTACACCTTC. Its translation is CASSLIRTVSFVGYTF.

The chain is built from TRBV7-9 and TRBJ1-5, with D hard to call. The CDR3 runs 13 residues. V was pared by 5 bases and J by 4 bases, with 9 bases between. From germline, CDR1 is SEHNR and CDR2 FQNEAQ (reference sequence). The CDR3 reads CASSLWRNQPQHF. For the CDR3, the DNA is TGTGCCAGCAGCCTTTGGAGAAATCAGCCCCAGCATTTT.